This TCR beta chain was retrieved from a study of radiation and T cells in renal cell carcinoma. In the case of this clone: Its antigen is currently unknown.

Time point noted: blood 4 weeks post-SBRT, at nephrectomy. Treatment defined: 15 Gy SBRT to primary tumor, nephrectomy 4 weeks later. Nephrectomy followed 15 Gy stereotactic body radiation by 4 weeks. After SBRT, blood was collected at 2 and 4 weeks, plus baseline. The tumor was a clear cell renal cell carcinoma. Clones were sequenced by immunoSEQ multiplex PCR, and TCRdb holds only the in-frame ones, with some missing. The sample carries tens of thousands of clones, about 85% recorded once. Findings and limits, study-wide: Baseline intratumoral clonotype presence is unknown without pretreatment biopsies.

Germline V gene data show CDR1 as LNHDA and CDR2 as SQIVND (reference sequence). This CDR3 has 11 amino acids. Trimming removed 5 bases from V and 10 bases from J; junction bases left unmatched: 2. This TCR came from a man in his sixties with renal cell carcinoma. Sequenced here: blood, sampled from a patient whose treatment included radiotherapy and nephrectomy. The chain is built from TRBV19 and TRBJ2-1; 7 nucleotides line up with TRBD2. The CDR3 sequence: CASSRAGEQFF. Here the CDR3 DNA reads TGTGCCAGTAGTCGAGCGGGAGAGCAGTTCTTC.